The 27 T cell receptor beta chains listed next were all sequenced from one sample in a study of T cell responses to AZD1222 COVID-19 vaccine. Produced via immunoSEQ multiplex PCR; TCRdb's table is partial and in-frame only. The sample records 150,000 to 250,000 clones, about 93% being singletons. Sample: peripheral blood, taken 28 days after the second AZD1222 dose. The source is an adult who received the AZD1222 COVID-19 vaccine.

The rearrangement joins TRBV6-5 to TRBJ2-3, with D hard to call. The CDR3 has 13 residues. CDR1 MNHEY and CDR2 SVGAGI come from the germline V gene. Trimming shortened V by 6 bases and J by 0 bases, and 7 bases separated the two germline ends. CDR3 amino acids: CASSSTSTDTQYF. The CDR3 bases are TGTGCCAGCAGCTCGACTAGCACAGATACGCAGTATTTT.

J is TRBJ1-4 and V is TRBV7-9, with 7 bases identical to TRBD1. CDR3 length: 15 residues. The junction had 8 bases not matched to a gene; V was cut back by 6 bases and J by 4 bases. Per germline, CDR1 SEHNR and CDR2 FQNEAQ (reference sequence). For the CDR3, the DNA is TGTGCCAGCAGAGACCAGGGGGGAGGTAATGAAAAACTGTTTTTT. It translates to CASRDQGGGNEKLFF.

This rearrangement joins TRBV18 to TRBJ1-1; 8 bases are a match to TRBD1. Trimming took 3 bases from V and 4 from J; bases not matched to a gene: 7. Per germline, CDR1 KGHSH and CDR2 LQKENI. The CDR3 is 15 amino acids. CDR3 sequence reads: CASSPRQGSSTEAFF. For the CDR3, the DNA is TGTGCCAGCTCACCCCGACAGGGGAGTAGCACTGAAGCTTTCTTT.

The chain recombines TRBV5-1 with TRBJ1-1, with 7 positions matching TRBD1. Losses at the gene ends were 4 bases for V and 1 base for J; bases not matched to a gene: 4. Germline CDR1 SGHRS, CDR2 YFSETQ. CDR3 size: 14 residues. The CDR3 DNA follows: TGCGCCAGCAGCATGGGACAGCCGAACACTGAAGCTTTCTTT. It encodes CASSMGQPNTEAFF.

The V gene is TRBV4-3, the J gene TRBJ2-3; tentatively, D is TRBD2 (5 bases). Germline CDR1 reads LGHNA; CDR2 reads YSLEER. This CDR3 is 13 amino acids long. Trimming cost V 0 bases and J 6 bases, with 7 bases left between them. CDR3 sequence (DNA): TGCGCCAGCAGCCAAGATACGGGGGATACGCAGTATTTT. Translating it yields CASSQDTGDTQYF.

Of note for this clone: A read error may account for a junction end that differs from germline. V is TRBV12-3 or TRBV12-4 and J is TRBJ1-1; D might be TRBD1 (5 bases). The CDR3 is 13 amino acids. In DNA, the CDR3 is TGTGCCAGCAGCCATGGGGGGAACTCTGAAGCTTTCTTT. Protein product: CASSHGGNSEAFF.

The CDR3 region is CASSLFESSYNEQFF. The CDR3 DNA sequence: TGTGCCAGCAGCTTATTTGAGAGCTCCTACAATGAGCAGTTCTTC. This chain links TRBV11-2 with TRBJ2-1; D uncertain. The length of the CDR3 is 15 residues. Germline CDR1 is SGHAT and CDR2 is FQNNGV. The V end was cut by 2 bases, the J end by 0 bases, with 8 bases between.

This chain uses TRBV6-2 or TRBV6-3 with TRBJ1-5, with D uncertain. CDR3 size: 12 residues. Germline V gene lookup returns CDR1 MNHEY and CDR2 SVGEGT. V gave up 4 bases and J gave up 4 bases, with 5 bases separating them. The CDR3 region has the DNA TGTGCCAGCAGTTTGTCGAATCAGCCCCAGCATTTT. This translates into CASSLSNQPQHF.

This chain connects TRBV7-9 to TRBJ2-7; D might be TRBD2 (6 bases). V lost 7 bases to trimming and J lost 4 bases, with 17 bases between them. CDR1 is SEHNR, CDR2 FQNEAQ, per germline (reference sequence). The CDR3 has 14 residues. The chain's CDR3 is CASTPGTGSYEQYF. The CDR3, as DNA: TGTGCCAGCACCCCGGGGACTGGCTCTTACGAGCAGTACTTC. Supplemented by reference TRBV7-9 and TRBJ2-7, the full variable domain reads DTGVSQNPRHKITKRGQNVTFRCDPISEHNRLYWYRQTLGQGPEFLTYFQNEAQLEKSRLLSDRFSAERPKGSFSTLEIQRTEQGDSAMYLCASTPGTGSYEQYFGPGTRLTVT.

This CDR3 is CASSHISLGQGAPEAFF. The CDR3 DNA reads TGCGCCAGCAGCCACATTAGCTTAGGACAGGGGGCCCCTGAAGCTTTCTTT. V and J are TRBV5-1 and TRBJ1-1; 11 bases fit TRBD1. The germline V gene has CDR1 SGHRS and CDR2 YFSETQ. The CDR3 runs 17 residues. Unmatched junction bases numbered 14, after V lost 4 bases and J lost 6 bases.

This chain links TRBV7-6 with TRBJ1-2; perhaps TRBD1 as D (5 bases). Germline V lookup: CDR1 SGHVS, CDR2 FNYEAQ. Between the trimmed V and J ends, which lost 3 bases and 8 bases, there was a span of 13 bases. This CDR3 comprises 13 residues. CDR3 sequence reads: CASSFRGGAGYTF. The CDR3 DNA follows: TGTGCCAGCAGCTTTAGGGGCGGGGCAGGCTACACCTTC.

This chain joins TRBV7-8 and TRBJ2-5; TRBD2 might be the D (5 bases). Looked up from germline, CDR1 is SGHVS and CDR2 is FQNEAQ. The CDR3 totals 14 residues. Trimming stripped 5 bases from V and 4 bases from J, with 14 bases between. The CDR3 coding sequence is TGTGCCAGCAGCCGGCGGGTAGCAGGAGAGACCCAGTACTTC. Encoded protein: CASSRRVAGETQYF.

The V gene is TRBV7-2, the J gene TRBJ2-7; tentatively, D is TRBD1 (6 bases). Germline CDR1 is SGHTA and CDR2 is FQGNSA. There are 16 residues in the CDR3. V was pared by 5 bases and J by 3 bases, with 20 bases between. Written as DNA, the CDR3 is TGTGCCAGCAGCCCACGCTGGGACATTCGGTACTACGAGCAGTACTTC. Amino acids: CASSPRWDIRYYEQYF.

The chain links TRBV5-4 to TRBJ1-1; D is undetermined. Looked up from germline, CDR1 is SGHNT and CDR2 is YYREEE (reference sequence). This CDR3 has 13 amino acids. V was cut by 1 base and J by 1 base, with 5 bases left in between. The CDR3: CASSLRRNTEAFF. In nucleotides, the CDR3 is TGTGCCAGCAGCTTGAGGAGGAACACTGAAGCTTTCTTT. The whole variable domain, filled in from reference TRBV5-4 and TRBJ1-1, reads ETGVTQSPTHLIKTRGQQVTLRCSSQSGHNTVSWYQQALGQGPQFIFQYYREEENGRGNFPPRFSGLQFPNYSSELNVNALELDDSALYLCASSLRRNTEAFFGQGTRLTVV.

V and J are TRBV12-3 or TRBV12-4 and TRBJ1-4; TRBD1 is a possible D gene (5 bases). The CDR3 spans 13 residues. V dropped 0 bases and J dropped 8 bases, with 7 bases sitting between them. In DNA form, the CDR3 reads TGTGCCAGCAGTTTAGCAGGGGAAGAAAAACTGTTTTTT. Translation: CASSLAGEEKLFF.

The V call is TRBV5-3, the J call TRBJ1-2; weak D call: TRBD1 (6 bases). TRBV5-3 is labeled an ORF, and its function is uncertain. This CDR3 comprises 15 residues. V was clipped by 4 bases and J by 3 bases, with 16 bases between them. CDR3: CARSLPGAVDYGYTF. The CDR3 bases are TGTGCCAGAAGCCTTCCGGGGGCGGTGGACTATGGCTACACCTTC.

This chain's CDR3 is CASSLAQDQPQHF. The CDR3 DNA reads TGCGCCAGCAGCTTGGCCCAGGATCAGCCCCAGCATTTT. This sequence joins TRBV5-1 and TRBJ1-5; D is ambiguous. Per germline, CDR1 SGHRS and CDR2 YFSETQ. With 0 bases removed from V and 5 bases from J, the gap between germline ends came to 6 bases. The CDR3 is made up of 13 amino acids.

This clone came up a few times. The chain recombines TRBV10-3 with TRBJ2-7, with D possibly TRBD1 on 5 matching bases. Germline V gives CDR1 ENHRY, CDR2 SYGVKD. The V gene lost 7 bases and the J gene lost 0 bases, with 13 bases spanning the gap. The CDR3 is 14 residues long. CDR3 DNA sequence: TGTGCCATCAACCAGGGATTGAACTCCTACGAGCAGTACTTC. Translation gives CAINQGLNSYEQYF.

V gene TRBV9 combines with J gene TRBJ1-6; no reliable D call. The germline CDR1 and CDR2 sequences are SGDLS and YYNGEE. This CDR3 is built from 17 residues. V lost 4 bases and J lost 0, with 14 bases in between. The CDR3 loop is CASSPLPSSSYNSPLHF. The CDR3 DNA is TGTGCCAGCAGCCCCCTCCCCAGCAGCTCCTATAATTCACCCCTCCACTTT.

This sequence joins TRBV29-1 and TRBJ1-1, with 7 bases identical to TRBD1. Unmatched junction bases numbered 10, after V lost 7 bases and J lost 5 bases. The germline V gene has CDR1 SQVTM and CDR2 ANQGSEA. The CDR3 runs to 13 residues. In DNA, the CDR3 is TGCAGCGCCAACAGACAGGGTGGGACTGAAGCTTTCTTT. Protein: CSANRQGGTEAFF.

The gene calls are TRBV5-1 and TRBJ2-2, with 8 bases identical to TRBD2. Germline values: CDR1 SGHRS, CDR2 YFSETQ. After removal of 4 bases from V and 5 bases from J, the junction contained 7 bases not matched to a gene. The CDR3 totals 15 residues. The CDR3: CASSGSGGRTGELFF. CDR3 bases: TGCGCCAGCAGCGGAAGCGGGGGTCGGACCGGGGAGCTGTTTTTT. Variable domain in full (rest from reference TRBV5-1 and TRBJ2-2): KAGVTQTPRYLIKTRGQQVTLSCSPISGHRSVSWYQQTPGQGLQFLFEYFSETQRNKGNFPGRFSGRQFSNSRSEMNVSTLELGDSALYLCASSGSGGRTGELFFGEGSRLTVL.

This clone was seen more than once but under ten times. Here the CDR3 DNA reads TGTGCCAGGGAGGGGACGCAGTCCTACGAGCAGTACTTC. It codes for CAREGTQSYEQYF. The chain combines TRBV2 with TRBJ2-7; a possible D gene is TRBD2 (6 bases). Germline V gene data show CDR1 as SNHLY and CDR2 as FYNNEI. This CDR3 comprises 13 residues. Trimming left V 9 bases short and J 1 base short, with 13 bases between.

V gene TRBV15 combines with J gene TRBJ1-1; D possibly corresponds to TRBD1 (5 bases). The germline CDR1 and CDR2 sequences are LNHNV and YYDKDF (reference sequence). The CDR3 loop spans 13 amino acids. Deletions cut 2 bases from V and 11 bases from J, with 15 bases between. The CDR3 DNA reads TGTGCCACCAGCAGACCAGGAGAGGGGATCGCTTTCTTT. This sequence encodes CATSRPGEGIAFF.

This chain uses TRBV7-3 with TRBJ2-2, with D possibly called TRBD1 or TRBD2 (6 bases each). Germline V gives CDR1 SGHTA, CDR2 FQGTGA. V was trimmed by 5 bases and J by 3 bases, leaving 16 bases between them. This CDR3 has 16 residues. The CDR3 DNA reads TGTGCCAGCAGCGAGGGACTGAGGGGGGACACCGGGGAGCTGTTTTTT. It codes for CASSEGLRGDTGELFF.

The table lists this clone with a count of one. J is TRBJ2-1 and V is TRBV19; D gene unclear. The V end lost 4 bases, the J end lost 4 bases, and 8 bases lay between the germline ends. Germline loops: CDR1 LNHDA, CDR2 SQIVND (reference sequence). The CDR3 covers 13 residues. The CDR3, as DNA: TGTGCCAGTAGTAGGAATGGGTACAATGAGCAGTTCTTC. Translated, it gives CASSRNGYNEQFF.

This clone was found a few times. The chain employs TRBV24-1 and TRBJ2-1, with 10 bases lining up with TRBD2. This CDR3 contains 15 residues. CDR1 and CDR2 (germline): KGHDR, SFDVKD. V lost 3 bases, J lost 9 bases, and 7 bases stayed unmatched. This CDR3 reads CATSDPPSGGTEQFF. DNA of the CDR3: TGTGCCACCAGTGATCCTCCTAGCGGGGGTACTGAGCAGTTCTTC.

The chain links TRBV5-4 to TRBJ2-7, with unresolved D. The V and J ends lost 2 bases and 5 bases respectively, with 14 bases between them. The germline gives CDR1 SGHNT, CDR2 YYREEE (reference sequence). This CDR3 region has 14 residues. Written as DNA, the CDR3 is TGTGCCAGCAGCTTTGGAAACGGTTCCAACGAGCAGTACTTC. Translation: CASSFGNGSNEQYF. The full variable domain, rest sourced from reference TRBV5-4 and TRBJ2-7, is ETGVTQSPTHLIKTRGQQVTLRCSSQSGHNTVSWYQQALGQGPQFIFQYYREEENGRGNFPPRFSGLQFPNYSSELNVNALELDDSALYLCASSFGNGSNEQYFGPGTRLTVT.